Sequencing of this T cell receptor beta chain was carried out in a study of blood T cell repertoires in COVID-19. Study information: The United States, Italy and Spain were the sources of the acute and convalescent COVID-19 samples. Sources were T cells, B-cell-depleted T cells, or PBMCs; the material itself was cDNA or gDNA.

Per the study methods: By means of reference gene primer amplification, nucleated cell counts were estimated. The data were produced by immunoSEQ multiplex PCR, yet TCRdb's version contains in-frame clones alone and is incomplete. The V and J calls and clone size come from that table; D and trimming were worked out from the DNA. The table includes roughly 120,000 clones, 83% detected once. V lost 3 bases, J lost 4 bases, and 7 bases lay in between. Germline V gene sequence: CDR1 ENHRY, CDR2 SYGVKD. The length of the CDR3 is 12 residues. The V gene is TRBV10-3, the J gene TRBJ2-7; D is possibly TRBD1 (6 bases). This TCR was sampled from a man younger than 40 with acute or convalescent COVID-19. The sample consisted of peripheral blood. For the CDR3, the DNA is TGTGCCATCAGTGAAGGGGGTTACGAGCAGTACTTC. This codes for CAISEGGYEQYF.